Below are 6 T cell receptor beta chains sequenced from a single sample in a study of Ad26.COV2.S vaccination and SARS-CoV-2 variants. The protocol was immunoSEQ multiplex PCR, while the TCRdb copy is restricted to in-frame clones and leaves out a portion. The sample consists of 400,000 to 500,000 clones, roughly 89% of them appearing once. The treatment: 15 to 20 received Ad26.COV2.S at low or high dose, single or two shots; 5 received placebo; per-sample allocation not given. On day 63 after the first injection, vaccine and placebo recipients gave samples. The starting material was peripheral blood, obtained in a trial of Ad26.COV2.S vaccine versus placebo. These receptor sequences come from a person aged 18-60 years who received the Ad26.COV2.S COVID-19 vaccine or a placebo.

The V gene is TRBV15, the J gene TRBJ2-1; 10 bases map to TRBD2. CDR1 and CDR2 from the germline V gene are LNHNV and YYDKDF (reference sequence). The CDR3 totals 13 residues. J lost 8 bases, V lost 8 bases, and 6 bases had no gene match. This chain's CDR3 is CATLLAGMDEQFF. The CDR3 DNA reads TGTGCCACCCTACTAGCGGGGATGGATGAGCAGTTCTTC. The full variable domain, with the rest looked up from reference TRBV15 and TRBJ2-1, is DAMVIQNPRYQVTQFGKPVTLSCSQTLNHNVMYWYQQKSSQAPKLLFHYYDKDFNNEADTPDNFQSRRPNTSFCFLDIRSPGLGDTAMYLCATLLAGMDEQFFGPGTRLTVL.

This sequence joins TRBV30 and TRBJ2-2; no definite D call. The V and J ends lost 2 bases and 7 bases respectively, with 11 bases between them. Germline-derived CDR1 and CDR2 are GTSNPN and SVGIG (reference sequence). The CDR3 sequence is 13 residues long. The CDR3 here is CAWSNSLNGELFF. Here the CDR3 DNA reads TGTGCCTGGAGTAACTCCCTTAACGGGGAGCTGTTTTTT.

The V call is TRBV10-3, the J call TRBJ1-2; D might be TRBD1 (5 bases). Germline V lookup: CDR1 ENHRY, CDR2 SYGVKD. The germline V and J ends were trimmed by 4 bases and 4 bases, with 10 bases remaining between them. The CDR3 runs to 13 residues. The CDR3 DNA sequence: TGTGCCATCAGTGTAGGGGCGATCTATGGCTACACCTTC. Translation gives CAISVGAIYGYTF.

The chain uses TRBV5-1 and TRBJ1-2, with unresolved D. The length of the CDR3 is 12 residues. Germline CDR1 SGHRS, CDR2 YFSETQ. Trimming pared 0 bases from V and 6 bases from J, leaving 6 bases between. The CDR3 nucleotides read TGCGCCAGCAGCTTGGACGCGAATGGCTACACCTTC. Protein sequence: CASSLDANGYTF.

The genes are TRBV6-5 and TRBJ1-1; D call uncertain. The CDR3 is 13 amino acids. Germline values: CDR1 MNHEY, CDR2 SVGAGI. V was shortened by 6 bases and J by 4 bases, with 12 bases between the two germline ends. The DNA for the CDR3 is TGTGCCAGCAGGCCCGGGATTTTCACTGAAGCTTTCTTT. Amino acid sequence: CASRPGIFTEAFF.

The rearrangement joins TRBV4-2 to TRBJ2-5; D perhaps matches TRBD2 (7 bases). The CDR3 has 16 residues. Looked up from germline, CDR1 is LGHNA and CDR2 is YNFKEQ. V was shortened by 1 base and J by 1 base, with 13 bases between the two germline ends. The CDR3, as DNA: TGTGCCAGCAGCCAAGCTCGGGGGGCGCTCCAAGAGACCCAGTACTTC. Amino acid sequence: CASSQARGALQETQYF.